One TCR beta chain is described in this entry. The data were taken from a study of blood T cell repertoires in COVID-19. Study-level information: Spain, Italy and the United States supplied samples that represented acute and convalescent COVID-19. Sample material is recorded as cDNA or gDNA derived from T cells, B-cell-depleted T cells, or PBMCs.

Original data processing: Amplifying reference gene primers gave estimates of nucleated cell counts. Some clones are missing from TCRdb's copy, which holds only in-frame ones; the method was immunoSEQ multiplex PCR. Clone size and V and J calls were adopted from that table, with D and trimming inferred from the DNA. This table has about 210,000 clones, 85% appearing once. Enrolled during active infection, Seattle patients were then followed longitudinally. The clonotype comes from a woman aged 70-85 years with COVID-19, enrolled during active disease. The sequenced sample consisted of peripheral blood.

CDR3 bases: TGCAGCGTAGGGACAGCTAAGAACACTGAAGCTTTCTTT. It translates to CSVGTAKNTEAFF. V gene TRBV29-1 combines with J gene TRBJ1-1; TRBD1 agrees at 7 bases. The V segment lost 6 bases and the J segment 1 base; nucleotides outside the gene matches: 5. CDR3 length: 13 amino acids. Germline CDR1 and CDR2: SQVTM and ANQGSEA. Variable domain in full (rest from reference TRBV29-1 and TRBJ1-1): SAVISQKPSRDICQRGTSLTIQCQVDSQVTMMFWYRQQPGQSLTLIATANQGSEATYESGFVIDKFPISRPNLTFSTLTVSNMSPEDSSIYLCSVGTAKNTEAFFGQGTRLTVV.